This T cell receptor (beta chain) was documented in a study of T cell responses to AZD1222 COVID-19 vaccine. General study results and limits: Just six or seven AZD1222 recipients tested seropositive at baseline. Reports say nearly half of spike-specific TCRs go after unmutated variant regions. Donor demographics were predominantly white British with a female majority; clonal diversity may be underestimated.

A word on this clone: Its target is not known.

Sequenced by immunoSEQ multiplex PCR; TCRdb stores in-frame clones only, minus some. Of roughly 120,000 clones in the sample, about 82% were seen once. The source is an adult in good health. The material was peripheral blood, obtained on day 0 of AZD1222 vaccination.

The CDR3: CASSYNTGTAIPSGNTIYF. As DNA, the CDR3 is TGTGCCAGCAGCTACAATACCGGGACAGCGATACCCTCTGGAAACACCATATATTTT. The chain is built from TRBV14 and TRBJ1-3; 7 bases fit TRBD1. Trimming took 5 bases from V and 0 from J; bases not matched to a gene: 16. The CDR3 sequence is 19 residues long. Germline CDR1 and CDR2: SGHDN and FVKESK.